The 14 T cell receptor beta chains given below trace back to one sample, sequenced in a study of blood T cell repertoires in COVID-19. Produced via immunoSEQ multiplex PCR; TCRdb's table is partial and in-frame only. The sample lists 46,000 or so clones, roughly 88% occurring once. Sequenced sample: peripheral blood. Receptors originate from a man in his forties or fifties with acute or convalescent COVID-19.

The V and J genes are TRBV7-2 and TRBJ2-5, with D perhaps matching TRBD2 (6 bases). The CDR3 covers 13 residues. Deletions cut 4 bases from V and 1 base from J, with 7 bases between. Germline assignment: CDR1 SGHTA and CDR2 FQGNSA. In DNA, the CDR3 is TGTGCCAGCAGCTGGGGGGTCCAAGAGACCCAGTACTTC. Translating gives CASSWGVQETQYF.

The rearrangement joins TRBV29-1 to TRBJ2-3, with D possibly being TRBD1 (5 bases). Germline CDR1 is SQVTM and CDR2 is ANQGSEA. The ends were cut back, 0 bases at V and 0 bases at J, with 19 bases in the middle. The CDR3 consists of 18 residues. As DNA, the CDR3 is TGCAGCGTTGAAGATGGTAAAGGGGCAGTTACTAGCACAGATACGCAGTATTTT. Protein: CSVEDGKGAVTSTDTQYF.

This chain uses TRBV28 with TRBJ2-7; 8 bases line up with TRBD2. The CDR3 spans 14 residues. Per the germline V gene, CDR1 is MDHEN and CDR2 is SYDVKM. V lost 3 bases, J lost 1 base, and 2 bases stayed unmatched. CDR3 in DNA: TGTGCCAGCAGTTTCCCGGGGGGGTCCTACGAGCAGTACTTC. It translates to CASSFPGGSYEQYF.

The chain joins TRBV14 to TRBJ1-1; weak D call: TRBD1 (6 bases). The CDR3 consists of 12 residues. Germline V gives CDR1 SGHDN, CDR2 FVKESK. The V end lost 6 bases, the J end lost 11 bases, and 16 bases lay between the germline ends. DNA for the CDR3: TGTGCCAGCAGGGGACACGCCTTAAGTGCTTTCTTT. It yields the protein CASRGHALSAFF.

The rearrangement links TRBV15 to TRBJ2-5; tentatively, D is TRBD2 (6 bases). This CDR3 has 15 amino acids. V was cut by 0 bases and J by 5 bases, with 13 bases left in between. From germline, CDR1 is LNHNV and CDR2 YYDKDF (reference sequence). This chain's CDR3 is CATSREGLEMETQYF. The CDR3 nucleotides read TGTGCCACCAGCAGAGAGGGACTTGAGATGGAGACCCAGTACTTC.

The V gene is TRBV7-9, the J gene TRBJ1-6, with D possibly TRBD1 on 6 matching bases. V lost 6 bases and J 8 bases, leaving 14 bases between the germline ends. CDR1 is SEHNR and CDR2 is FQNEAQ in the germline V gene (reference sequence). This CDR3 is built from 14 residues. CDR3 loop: CASRAQGQDSPLHF. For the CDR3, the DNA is TGTGCCAGCAGGGCGCAGGGGCAGGATTCACCCCTCCACTTT.

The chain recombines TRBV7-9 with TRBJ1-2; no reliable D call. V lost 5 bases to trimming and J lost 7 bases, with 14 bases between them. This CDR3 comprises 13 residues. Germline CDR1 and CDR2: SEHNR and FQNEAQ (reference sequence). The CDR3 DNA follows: TGTGCCAGCAGCGTGACTCCTGCGGGTGGCTACACCTTC. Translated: CASSVTPAGGYTF.

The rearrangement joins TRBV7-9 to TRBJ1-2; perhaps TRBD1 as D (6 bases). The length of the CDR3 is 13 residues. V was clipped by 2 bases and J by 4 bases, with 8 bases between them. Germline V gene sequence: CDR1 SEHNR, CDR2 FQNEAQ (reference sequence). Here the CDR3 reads CASSLQGTYGYTF. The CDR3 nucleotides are TGTGCCAGCAGCTTACAGGGGACCTATGGCTACACCTTC. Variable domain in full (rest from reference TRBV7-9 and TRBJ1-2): DTGVSQNPRHKITKRGQNVTFRCDPISEHNRLYWYRQTLGQGPEFLTYFQNEAQLEKSRLLSDRFSAERPKGSFSTLEIQRTEQGDSAMYLCASSLQGTYGYTFGSGTRLTVV.

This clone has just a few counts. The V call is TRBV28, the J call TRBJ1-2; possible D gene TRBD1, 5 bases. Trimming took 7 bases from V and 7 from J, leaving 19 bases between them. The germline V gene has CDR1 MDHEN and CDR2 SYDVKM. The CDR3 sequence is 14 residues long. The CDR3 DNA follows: TGTGCCAGCACCGCGGGGGGGATCTCAGGTGGCTACACCTTC. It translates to CASTAGGISGGYTF.

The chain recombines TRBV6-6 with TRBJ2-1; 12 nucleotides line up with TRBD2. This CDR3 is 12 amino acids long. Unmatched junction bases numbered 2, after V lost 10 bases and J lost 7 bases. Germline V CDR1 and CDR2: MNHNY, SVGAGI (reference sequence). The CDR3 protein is CATGLAGNEQFF. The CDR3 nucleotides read TGTGCCACCGGACTAGCGGGGAATGAGCAGTTCTTC.

In nucleotides, the CDR3 is TGCGCCAGCAGCCTGACAGGGGCAAACACTGAAGCTTTCTTT. This encodes CASSLTGANTEAFF. The rearrangement joins TRBV5-1 to TRBJ1-1, with TRBD1 matching over 8 bases. CDR1 is SGHRS and CDR2 is YFSETQ in the germline V gene. The CDR3 covers 14 residues. V lost 4 bases and J lost 2; bases outside the gene matches: 4. Full variable domain (rest looked up from reference TRBV5-1 and TRBJ1-1): KAGVTQTPRYLIKTRGQQVTLSCSPISGHRSVSWYQQTPGQGLQFLFEYFSETQRNKGNFPGRFSGRQFSNSRSEMNVSTLELGDSALYLCASSLTGANTEAFFGQGTRLTVV.

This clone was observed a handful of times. CDR3 nucleotides: TGTGCCAGCAGCCTCTATAGGACAGAGACTGAAGCTTTCTTT. This sequence encodes CASSLYRTETEAFF. The V gene is TRBV3-1 (or the pseudogene TRBV3-2), the J gene TRBJ1-1; D possibly corresponds to TRBD1 (6 bases). V was pared by 4 bases and J by 5 bases, with 14 bases between. The CDR3 runs to 14 residues. Per germline, CDR1 LGHDT and CDR2 YNNKEL (reference sequence).

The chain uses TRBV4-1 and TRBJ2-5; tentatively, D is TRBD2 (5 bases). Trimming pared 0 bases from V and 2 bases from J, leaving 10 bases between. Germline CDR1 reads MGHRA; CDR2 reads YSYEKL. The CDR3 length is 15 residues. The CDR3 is CASSQDQRGQETQYF. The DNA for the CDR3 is TGCGCCAGCAGCCAAGACCAAAGAGGGCAAGAGACCCAGTACTTC.

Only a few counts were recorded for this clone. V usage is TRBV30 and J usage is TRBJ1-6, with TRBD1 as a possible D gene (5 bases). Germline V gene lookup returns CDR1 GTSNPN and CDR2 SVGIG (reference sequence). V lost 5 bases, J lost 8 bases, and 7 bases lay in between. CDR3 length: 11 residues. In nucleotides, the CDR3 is TGTGCCTGGGGGGCCGATTCACCCCTCCACTTT. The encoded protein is CAWGADSPLHF. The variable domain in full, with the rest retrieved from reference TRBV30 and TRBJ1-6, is SQTIHQWPATLVQPVGSPLSLECTVEGTSNPNLYWYRQAAGRGLQLLFYSVGIGQISSEVPQNLSASRPQDRQFILSSKKLLLSDSGFYLCAWGADSPLHFGNGTRLTVT.